Following are 14 T cell receptor beta chains from one sample sequenced in a study of shared clonotypes between healthy human individuals. TCRdb keeps only in-frame clones here, not all; method: immunoSEQ multiplex PCR. The sample includes about 1 million clones, under 80% of them seen just once. The specimen was memory CD4+ T cells sorted from blood. Subset given: CD45RA-negative fraction. Receptor source: a man between 18 and 29 years old in good health.

The CDR3 reads CASSLVGAREKLFF. The CDR3 DNA is TGCGCCAGCAGCTTGGTCGGGGCGAGGGAAAAACTGTTTTTT. The V call is TRBV5-1, the J call TRBJ1-4; TRBD1 might be the D (5 bases). Germline assignment: CDR1 SGHRS and CDR2 YFSETQ. The germline V and J ends were trimmed by 0 bases and 8 bases, with 11 bases remaining between them. CDR3 size: 14 residues.

The rearrangement uses TRBV7-2 and TRBJ1-5; TRBD1 aligns across 7 bases. This CDR3 is built from 14 residues. With V trimmed by 5 bases and J by 7 bases, 8 bases remained unmatched. Per the germline V gene, CDR1 is SGHTA and CDR2 is FQGNSA. CDR3 sequence: CASSKNRGGQPQHF. For the CDR3, the DNA is TGTGCCAGCAGCAAAAACAGGGGAGGCCAGCCCCAGCATTTT.

The V gene is TRBV7-3, the J gene TRBJ1-2, with D maybe TRBD1 (6 bases). From germline, CDR1 is SGHTA and CDR2 FQGTGA. The V end lost 5 bases, the J end lost 4 bases, and 11 bases lay between the germline ends. The CDR3 consists of 13 residues. Here the CDR3 reads CASSPTGTYGYTF. CDR3 nucleotide sequence: TGTGCCAGCAGCCCAACAGGGACCTATGGCTACACCTTC.

The gene calls are TRBV5-1 and TRBJ1-5, with a tentative D call TRBD1 (5 bases). CDR1 is SGHRS and CDR2 is YFSETQ in the germline V gene. The V end lost 0 bases, the J end lost 0 bases, and 10 bases lay between the germline ends. The CDR3 consists of 16 residues. CDR3 sequence (DNA): TGCGCCAGCAGCTTGGAGGGGAGGGATAGCAATCAGCCCCAGCATTTT. It encodes CASSLEGRDSNQPQHF.

This clone occurred a few times. The J gene is TRBJ1-1, the V gene TRBV6-5; D is undetermined. Germline lookup yields CDR1 MNHEY and CDR2 SVGAGI. This CDR3 has 11 amino acids. Trimming left V 1 base short and J 8 bases short, with 5 bases between. The CDR3 loop is CASSYLGEAFF. The CDR3 coding sequence is TGTGCCAGCAGTTACTTGGGAGAAGCTTTCTTT.

As concerns this clone: This may come from a read error, since a much larger clone is one base off. The chain combines TRBV7-9 with TRBJ1-4, with 9 bases identical to TRBD1. CDR3 size: 14 residues. Germline V CDR1 and CDR2: SEHNR, FQNEAQ (reference sequence). After removal of 5 bases from V and 7 bases from J, the junction contained 5 bases not matched to a gene. The CDR3 DNA reads as TGTGCCAGCAGCGTGGGACAGGGCGGTGAAAAACTGTTTTTT. Its protein is CASSVGQGGEKLFF.

The rearrangement joins TRBV5-4 to TRBJ1-1; 10 bases fit TRBD1. V lost 5 bases, J lost 6 bases, and 7 bases stayed unmatched. In germline, CDR1 is SGHNT, CDR2 YYREEE (reference sequence). This CDR3 contains 14 residues. The CDR3 loop reads CASRVTGGIPEAFF. The CDR3 coding sequence is TGTGCCAGCAGGGTGACAGGGGGCATCCCTGAAGCTTTCTTT.

This clone was seen a handful of times. The J gene is TRBJ1-2, the V gene TRBV7-2; D gene uncertain. The CDR3 length is 14 residues. V lost 5 bases and J lost 0, with 10 bases in between. Per the germline V gene, CDR1 is SGHTA and CDR2 is FQGNSA. CDR3: CASSRGRANYGYTF. In nucleotides, the CDR3 is TGTGCCAGCAGCCGCGGGAGAGCTAACTATGGCTACACCTTC.

V is TRBV19 and J is TRBJ2-5, with no clear D. The CDR3 length is 16 residues. V lost 3 bases, J lost 0 bases, and 14 bases lay in between. Germline V lookup: CDR1 LNHDA, CDR2 SQIVND (reference sequence). The CDR3 loop is CASSMGLEQYQETQYF. The CDR3 nucleotides read TGTGCCAGTAGTATGGGATTGGAACAGTACCAAGAGACCCAGTACTTC. Drawing the rest from reference TRBV19 and TRBJ2-5, the complete variable domain is DGGITQSPKYLFRKEGQNVTLSCEQNLNHDAMYWYRQDPGQGLRLIYYSQIVNDFQKGDIAEGYSVSREKKESFPLTVTSAQKNPTAFYLCASSMGLEQYQETQYFGPGTRLLVL.

This clone was detected once. V is TRBV7-2 and J is TRBJ2-5, with no clear D. Per germline, CDR1 SGHTA and CDR2 FQGNSA. V was pared by 10 bases and J by 4 bases, with 4 bases between. CDR3 length equals 9 residues. The CDR3 nucleotides are TGTGCCACCGGAGAGACCCAGTACTTC. This sequence encodes CATGETQYF. The full variable domain, with the rest looked up from reference TRBV7-2 and TRBJ2-5, is GAGVSQSPSNKVTEKGKDVELRCDPISGHTALYWYRQSLGQGLEFLIYFQGNSAPDKSGLPSDRFSAERTGGSVSTLTIQRTQQEDSAVYLCATGETQYFGPGTRLLVL.

CDR3 amino acids: CASSTGTRNEKLFF. The CDR3 nucleotides read TGTGCCAGCAGCACAGGGACGAGAAATGAAAAACTGTTTTTT. The genes are TRBV5-8 and TRBJ1-4, with D possibly matching TRBD1 (6 bases). CDR1 SGHTS and CDR2 YDEGEE come from the germline V gene. V was pared by 4 bases and J by 5 bases, with 12 bases between. There are 14 residues in the CDR3.

The J gene is TRBJ1-4, the V gene TRBV5-1, with unresolved D. This CDR3 region has 13 residues. Germline CDR1 SGHRS, CDR2 YFSETQ. V shed 2 bases and J shed 5 bases, with 7 bases lying between them. CDR3 sequence reads: CASSFARNEKLFF. In DNA, the CDR3 is TGCGCCAGCAGCTTCGCAAGGAATGAAAAACTGTTTTTT. Supplemented by reference TRBV5-1 and TRBJ1-4, the full variable domain reads KAGVTQTPRYLIKTRGQQVTLSCSPISGHRSVSWYQQTPGQGLQFLFEYFSETQRNKGNFPGRFSGRQFSNSRSEMNVSTLELGDSALYLCASSFARNEKLFFGSGTQLSVL.

About this clone: Germline and junction disagree at one end, which may indicate a read error. The chain couples TRBV28 to TRBJ1-6; 7 nucleotides agree with TRBD1. The CDR3 spans 17 residues. Per the germline V gene, CDR1 is MDHEN and CDR2 is SYDVKM. CDR3 protein: CASTLGGSPSYNSPLHF. In DNA, the CDR3 is TGTGCCAGCACTTTAGGGGGCAGTCCTAGCTATAATTCACCCCTCCACTTT.

This sequence joins TRBV9 and TRBJ2-3; D perhaps matches TRBD2 (6 bases). The ends were cut back, 7 bases at V and 2 bases at J, with 8 bases in the middle. CDR3 length: 12 residues. Per the germline V gene, CDR1 is SGDLS and CDR2 is YYNGEE. The chain's CDR3 is CASAGPTDTQYF. In nucleotides, the CDR3 is TGTGCCAGCGCGGGACCCACAGATACGCAGTATTTT.